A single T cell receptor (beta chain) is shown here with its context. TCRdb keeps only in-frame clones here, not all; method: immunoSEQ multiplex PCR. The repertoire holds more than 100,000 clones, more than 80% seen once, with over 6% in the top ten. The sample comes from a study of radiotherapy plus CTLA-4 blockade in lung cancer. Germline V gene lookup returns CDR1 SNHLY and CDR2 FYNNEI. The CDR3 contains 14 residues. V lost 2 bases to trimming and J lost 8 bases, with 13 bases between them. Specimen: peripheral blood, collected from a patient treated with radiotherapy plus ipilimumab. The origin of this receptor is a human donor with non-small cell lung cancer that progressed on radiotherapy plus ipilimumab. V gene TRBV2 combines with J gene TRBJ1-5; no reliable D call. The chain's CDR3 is CASSETTVREPQHF. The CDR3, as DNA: TGTGCCAGCAGTGAAACAACCGTCCGAGAGCCCCAGCATTTT. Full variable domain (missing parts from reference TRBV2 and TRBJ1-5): EPEVTQTPSHQVTQMGQEVILRCVPISNHLYFYWYRQILGQKVEFLVSFYNNEISEKSEIFDDQFSVERPDGSNFTLKIRSTKLEDSAMYFCASSETTVREPQHFGDGTRLSIL.